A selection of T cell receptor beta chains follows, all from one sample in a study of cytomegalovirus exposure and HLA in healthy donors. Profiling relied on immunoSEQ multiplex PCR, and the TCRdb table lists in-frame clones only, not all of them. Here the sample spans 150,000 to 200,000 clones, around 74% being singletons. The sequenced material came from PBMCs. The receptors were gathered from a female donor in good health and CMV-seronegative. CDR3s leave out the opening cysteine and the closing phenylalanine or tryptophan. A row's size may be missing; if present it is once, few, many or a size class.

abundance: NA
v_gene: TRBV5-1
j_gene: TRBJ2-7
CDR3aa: ASSLSLAIPSSYEQY

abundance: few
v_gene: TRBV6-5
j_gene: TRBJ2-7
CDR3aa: ASSLMTGNEQY

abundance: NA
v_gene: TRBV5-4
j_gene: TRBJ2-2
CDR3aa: ASSRGLAENTGELF

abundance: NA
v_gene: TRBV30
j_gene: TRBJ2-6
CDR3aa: AWSPSGANVLT

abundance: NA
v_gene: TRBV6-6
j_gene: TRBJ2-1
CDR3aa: ASRREADEQF

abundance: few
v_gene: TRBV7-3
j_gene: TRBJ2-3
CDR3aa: ASSLAGGRTDTQY

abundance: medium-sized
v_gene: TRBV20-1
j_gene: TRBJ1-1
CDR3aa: SARHHEAF

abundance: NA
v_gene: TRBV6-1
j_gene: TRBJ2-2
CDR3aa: ASRRTGGSGELF

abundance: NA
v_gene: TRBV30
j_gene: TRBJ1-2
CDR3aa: ALGGQWGYT

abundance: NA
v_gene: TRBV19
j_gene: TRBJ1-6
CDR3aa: ASTPDRDSPLH

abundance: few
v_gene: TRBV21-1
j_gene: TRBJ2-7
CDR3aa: ASSKVTLGDRDYEQY

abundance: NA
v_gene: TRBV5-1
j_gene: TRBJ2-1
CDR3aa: ASSTGLAGGISSYNEQF

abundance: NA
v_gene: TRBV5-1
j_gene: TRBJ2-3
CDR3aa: ASSLGGGRGTDTQY

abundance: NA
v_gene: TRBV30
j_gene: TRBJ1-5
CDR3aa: AWSESQGRGQPQH

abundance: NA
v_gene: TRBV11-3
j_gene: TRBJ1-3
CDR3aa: ASSYPAPDQAGNTIY

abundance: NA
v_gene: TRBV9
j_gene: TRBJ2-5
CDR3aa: ASSPDLVFGETQY

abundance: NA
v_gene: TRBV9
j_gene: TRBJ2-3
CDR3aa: ASSISGGFADTQY

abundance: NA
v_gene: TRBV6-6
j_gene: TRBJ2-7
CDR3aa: ASSPGAYEQY

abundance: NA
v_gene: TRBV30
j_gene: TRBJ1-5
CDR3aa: AYRGRNNQPQH

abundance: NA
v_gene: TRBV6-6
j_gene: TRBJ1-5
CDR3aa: ASSYSGEGNQPQH

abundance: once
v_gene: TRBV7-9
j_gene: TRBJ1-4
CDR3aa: ASSLLPFRGNEKLF

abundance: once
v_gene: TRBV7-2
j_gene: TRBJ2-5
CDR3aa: ASSLVGQGAETQY

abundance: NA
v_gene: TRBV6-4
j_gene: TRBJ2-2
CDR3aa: ASSDELYTGELF

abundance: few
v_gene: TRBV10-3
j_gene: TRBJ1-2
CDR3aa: AIGTVDGYT

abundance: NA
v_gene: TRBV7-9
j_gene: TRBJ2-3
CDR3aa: ASSLAWVAGRPADTQY

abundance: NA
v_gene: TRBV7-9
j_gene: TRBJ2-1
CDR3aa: ASSSGLYNEQF

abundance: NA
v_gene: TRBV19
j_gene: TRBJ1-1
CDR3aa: ASSIFRNTEAF

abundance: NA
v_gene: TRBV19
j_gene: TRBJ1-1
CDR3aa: ASSRDRGGTEAF

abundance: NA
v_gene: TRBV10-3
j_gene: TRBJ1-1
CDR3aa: AISEIRGLNTEAF

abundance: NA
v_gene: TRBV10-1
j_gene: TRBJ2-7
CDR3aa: ASSESRTGGEQY

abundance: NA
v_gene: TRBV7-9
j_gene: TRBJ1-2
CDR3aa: ASSSLDGYT

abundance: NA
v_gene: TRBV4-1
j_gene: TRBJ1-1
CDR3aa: ASSQDGQMNTEAF

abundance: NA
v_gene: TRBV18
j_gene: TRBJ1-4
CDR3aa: ASSPGTEEKLF

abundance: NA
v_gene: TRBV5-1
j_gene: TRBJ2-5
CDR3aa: ACAGTRGETQY

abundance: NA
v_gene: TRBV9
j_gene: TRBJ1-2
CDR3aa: ASSVTGSYGYT

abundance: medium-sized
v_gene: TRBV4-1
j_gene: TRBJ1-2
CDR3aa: ASSQEGAGLSGYT

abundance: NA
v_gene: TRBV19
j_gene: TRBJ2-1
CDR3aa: ASTPNGLAGGPRVNEQF

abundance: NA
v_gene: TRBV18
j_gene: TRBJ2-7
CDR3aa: ASSPTGGPYEQY

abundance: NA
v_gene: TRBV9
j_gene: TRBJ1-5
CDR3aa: ASSRGQGVGQPQH

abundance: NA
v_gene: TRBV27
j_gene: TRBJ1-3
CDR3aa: ASSYGRGNTIY

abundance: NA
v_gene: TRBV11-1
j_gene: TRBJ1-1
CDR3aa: ASTPAGNTEAF

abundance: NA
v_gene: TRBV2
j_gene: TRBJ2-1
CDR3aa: ASSGTGGPKYNEQF

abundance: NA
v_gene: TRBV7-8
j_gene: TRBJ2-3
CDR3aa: ASSLWLAGASDTQY

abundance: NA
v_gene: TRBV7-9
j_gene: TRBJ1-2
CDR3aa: ASSPGGSYGYT

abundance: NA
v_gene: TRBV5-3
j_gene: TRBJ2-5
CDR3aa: ARSWGLLEETQY

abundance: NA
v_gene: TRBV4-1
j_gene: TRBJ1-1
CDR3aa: ASSQDRGPNTEAF

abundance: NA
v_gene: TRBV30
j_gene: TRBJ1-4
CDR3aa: AWDREAEKLF

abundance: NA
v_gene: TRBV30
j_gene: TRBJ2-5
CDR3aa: AWGYPTSYQETQY

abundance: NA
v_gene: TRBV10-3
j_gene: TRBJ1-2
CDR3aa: AISDPGQGAGYGYT

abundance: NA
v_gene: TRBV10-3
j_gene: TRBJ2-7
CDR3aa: AISSGAPYEQY